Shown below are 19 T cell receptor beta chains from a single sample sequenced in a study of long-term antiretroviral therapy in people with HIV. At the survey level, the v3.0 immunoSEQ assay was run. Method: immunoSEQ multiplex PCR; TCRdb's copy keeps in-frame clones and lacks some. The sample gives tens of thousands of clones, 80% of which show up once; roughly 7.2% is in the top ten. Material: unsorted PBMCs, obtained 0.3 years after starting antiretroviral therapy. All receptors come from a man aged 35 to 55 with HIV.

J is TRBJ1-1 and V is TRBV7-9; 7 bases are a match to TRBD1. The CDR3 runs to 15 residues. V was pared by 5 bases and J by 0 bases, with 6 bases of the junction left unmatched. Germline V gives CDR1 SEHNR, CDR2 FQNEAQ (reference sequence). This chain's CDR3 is CASSRRTGMNTEAFF. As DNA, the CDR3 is TGTGCCAGCAGCCGGAGGACAGGCATGAACACTGAAGCTTTCTTT.

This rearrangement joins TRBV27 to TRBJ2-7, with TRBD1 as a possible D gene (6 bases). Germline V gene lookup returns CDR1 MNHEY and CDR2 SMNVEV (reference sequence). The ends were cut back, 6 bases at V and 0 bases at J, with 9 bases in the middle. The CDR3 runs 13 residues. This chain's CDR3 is CASRKTGSYEQYF. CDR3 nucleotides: TGTGCCAGCAGAAAGACAGGCTCCTACGAGCAGTACTTC.

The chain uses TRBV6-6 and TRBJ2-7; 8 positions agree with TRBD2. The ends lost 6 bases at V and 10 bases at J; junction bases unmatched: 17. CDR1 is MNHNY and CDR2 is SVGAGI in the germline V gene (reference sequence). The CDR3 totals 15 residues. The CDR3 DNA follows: TGTGCCAGCAGCCAATCAAGCGGGAGCCGAAACCTACAGTACTTC. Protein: CASSQSSGSRNLQYF.

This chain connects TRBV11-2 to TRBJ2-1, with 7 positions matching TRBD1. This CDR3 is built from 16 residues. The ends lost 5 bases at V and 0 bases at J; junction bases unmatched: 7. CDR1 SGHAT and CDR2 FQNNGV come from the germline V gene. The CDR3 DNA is TGTGCCAGCAGCCATTACAGGGGTAGCTCCTACAATGAGCAGTTCTTC. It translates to CASSHYRGSSYNEQFF.

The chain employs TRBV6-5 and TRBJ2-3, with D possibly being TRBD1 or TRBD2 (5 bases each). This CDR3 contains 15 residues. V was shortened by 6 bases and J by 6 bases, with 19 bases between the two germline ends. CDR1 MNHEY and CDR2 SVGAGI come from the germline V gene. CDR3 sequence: CASRSGTVVFDTQYF. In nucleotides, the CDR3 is TGTGCCAGCAGATCCGGGACGGTGGTTTTTGATACGCAGTATTTT.

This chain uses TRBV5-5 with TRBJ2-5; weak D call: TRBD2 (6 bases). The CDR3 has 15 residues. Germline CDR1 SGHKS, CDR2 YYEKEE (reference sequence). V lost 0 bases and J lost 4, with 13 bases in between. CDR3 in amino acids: CASSLAVGRGETQYF. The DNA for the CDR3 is TGTGCCAGCAGCTTGGCCGTCGGGAGAGGAGAGACCCAGTACTTC.

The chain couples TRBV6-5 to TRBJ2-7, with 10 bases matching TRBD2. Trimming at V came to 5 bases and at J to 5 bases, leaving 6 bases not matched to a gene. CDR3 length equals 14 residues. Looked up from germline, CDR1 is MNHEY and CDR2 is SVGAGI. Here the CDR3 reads CASSLAGALDEQYF. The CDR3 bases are TGTGCCAGCAGTCTAGCGGGAGCTCTGGACGAGCAGTACTTC.

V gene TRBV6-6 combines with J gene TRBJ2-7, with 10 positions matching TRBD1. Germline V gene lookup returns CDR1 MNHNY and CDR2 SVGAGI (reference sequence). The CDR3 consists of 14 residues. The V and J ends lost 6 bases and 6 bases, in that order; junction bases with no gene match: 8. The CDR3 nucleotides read TGTGCCAGCAGACCTCCGGGACAGGGGACCGAGCAGTACTTC. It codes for CASRPPGQGTEQYF.

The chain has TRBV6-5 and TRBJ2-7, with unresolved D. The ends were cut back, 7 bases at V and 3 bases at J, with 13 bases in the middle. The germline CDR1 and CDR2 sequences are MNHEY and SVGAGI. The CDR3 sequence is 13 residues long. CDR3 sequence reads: CASTSPNSYEQYF. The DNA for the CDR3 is TGTGCCAGCACCTCCCCCAACAGCTACGAGCAGTACTTC.

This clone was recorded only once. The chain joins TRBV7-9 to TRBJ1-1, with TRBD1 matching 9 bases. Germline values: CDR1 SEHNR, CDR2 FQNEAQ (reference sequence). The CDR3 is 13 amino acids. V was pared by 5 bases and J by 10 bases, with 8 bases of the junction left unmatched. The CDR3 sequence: CASSGTGPGAAFF. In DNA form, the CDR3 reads TGTGCCAGCAGCGGGACAGGGCCCGGGGCAGCTTTCTTT.

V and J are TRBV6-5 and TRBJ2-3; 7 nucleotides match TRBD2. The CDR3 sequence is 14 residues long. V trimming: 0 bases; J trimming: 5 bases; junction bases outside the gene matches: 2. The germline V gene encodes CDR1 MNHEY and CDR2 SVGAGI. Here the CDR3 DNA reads TGTGCCAGCAGTTACTCGGGCGGGGGAGATACGCAGTATTTT. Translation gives CASSYSGGGDTQYF.

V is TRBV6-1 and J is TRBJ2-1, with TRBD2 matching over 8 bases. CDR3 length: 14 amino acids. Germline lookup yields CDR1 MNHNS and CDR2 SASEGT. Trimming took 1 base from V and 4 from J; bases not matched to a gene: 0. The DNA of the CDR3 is TGTGCCAGCAGTGAAGTAGCGGGGTACAATGAGCAGTTCTTC. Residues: CASSEVAGYNEQFF.

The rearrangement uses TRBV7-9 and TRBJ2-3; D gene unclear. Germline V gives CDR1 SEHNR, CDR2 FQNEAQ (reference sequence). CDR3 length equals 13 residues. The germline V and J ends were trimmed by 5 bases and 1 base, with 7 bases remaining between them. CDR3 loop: CASSVLGTDTQYF. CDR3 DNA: TGTGCCAGCAGCGTTCTAGGCACAGATACGCAGTATTTT.

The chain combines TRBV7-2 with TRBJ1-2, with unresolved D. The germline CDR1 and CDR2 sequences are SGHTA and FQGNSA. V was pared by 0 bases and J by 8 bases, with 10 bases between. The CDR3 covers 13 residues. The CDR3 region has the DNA TGTGCCAGCAGCTTAGCATTTGGAGCCGGCTACACCTTC. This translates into CASSLAFGAGYTF.

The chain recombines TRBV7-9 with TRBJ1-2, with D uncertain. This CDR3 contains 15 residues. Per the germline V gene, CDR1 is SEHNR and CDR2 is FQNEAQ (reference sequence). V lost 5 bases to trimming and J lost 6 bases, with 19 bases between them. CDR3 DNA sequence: TGTGCCAGCAGCCCCCCGGACCGACCACGCAATGGCTACACCTTC. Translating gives CASSPPDRPRNGYTF.

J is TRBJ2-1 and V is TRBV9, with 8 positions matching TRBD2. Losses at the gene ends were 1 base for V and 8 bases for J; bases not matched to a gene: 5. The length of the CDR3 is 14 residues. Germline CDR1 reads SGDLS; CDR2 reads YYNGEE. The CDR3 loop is CASSVRGGRDEQFF. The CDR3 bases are TGTGCCAGCAGCGTACGGGGGGGCCGGGATGAGCAGTTCTTC.

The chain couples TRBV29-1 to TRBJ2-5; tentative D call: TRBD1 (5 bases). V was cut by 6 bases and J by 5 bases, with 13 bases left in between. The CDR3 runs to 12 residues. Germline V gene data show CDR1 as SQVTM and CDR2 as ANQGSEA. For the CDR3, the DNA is TGCAGCGTCACTCTAGGGGTGGAGACCCAGTACTTC. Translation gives CSVTLGVETQYF.

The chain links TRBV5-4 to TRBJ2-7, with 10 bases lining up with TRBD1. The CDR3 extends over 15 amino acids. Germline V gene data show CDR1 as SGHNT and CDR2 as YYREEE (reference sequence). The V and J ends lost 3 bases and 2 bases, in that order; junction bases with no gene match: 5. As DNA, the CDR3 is TGTGCCAGCAGCTCTCCCGGGACAGGGGCCTACGAGCAGTACTTC. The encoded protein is CASSSPGTGAYEQYF.

This chain's CDR3 is CASSPGHRGTDTQYF. The DNA for the CDR3 is TGTGCCAGCAGCCCAGGACACAGGGGCACAGATACGCAGTATTTT. The chain combines TRBV11-3 with TRBJ2-3; perhaps TRBD1 as D (6 bases). Germline assignment: CDR1 SGHNT and CDR2 YENEEA. The CDR3 totals 15 residues. Trimming removed 5 bases from V and 1 base from J, with 13 bases in between.